Listed below are T cell receptor beta chains from one sample, sequenced in a study of B cell selection in AIRE deficiency. TCRdb keeps only in-frame clones here, not all; method: immunoSEQ multiplex PCR. The sample shows 20,000 to 25,000 clones, 96% of them seen only once. What was sequenced was CD4+CD127+ conventional T cells sorted from PBMCs. The receptors originated from a human donor in good health. Each CDR3 is given with its conserved first and last residue. The order of the fields is J gene, clone size, V gene, CDR3 protein. Not every row has a clone size; where given, it reads once, few, many or a size class.

j_call: TRBJ2-7; clone_size: .; v_call: TRBV28; cdr3_aa: CASSSDGTSAYEQYF
j_call: TRBJ1-5; clone_size: .; v_call: TRBV27; cdr3_aa: CASSLSRTGGQPQHF
j_call: TRBJ1-1; clone_size: .; v_call: TRBV9; cdr3_aa: CASSVVPQGNTEAFF
j_call: TRBJ2-5; clone_size: .; v_call: TRBV27; cdr3_aa: CASSNSFSETQYF
j_call: TRBJ2-2; clone_size: .; v_call: TRBV27; cdr3_aa: CASSLGAGSNTGELFF
j_call: TRBJ2-7; clone_size: .; v_call: TRBV16; cdr3_aa: CASSQSFWGQDLTYEQYF
j_call: TRBJ1-1; clone_size: .; v_call: TRBV15; cdr3_aa: CATSREKAPNTEAFF
j_call: TRBJ1-2; clone_size: .; v_call: TRBV6-1; cdr3_aa: CASSEGPWNYGYTF
j_call: TRBJ1-5; clone_size: .; v_call: TRBV30; cdr3_aa: CAWSGTGDPRNQPQHF
j_call: TRBJ2-7; clone_size: .; v_call: TRBV19; cdr3_aa: CASSIAQIGEQYF
j_call: TRBJ2-1; clone_size: .; v_call: TRBV7-3; cdr3_aa: CASSLNPGLARYEQFF
j_call: TRBJ2-2; clone_size: few; v_call: TRBV11-1; cdr3_aa: CASSFHTPGFTGELFF
j_call: TRBJ1-4; clone_size: .; v_call: TRBV6-5; cdr3_aa: CASSYSRFNEKLFF
j_call: TRBJ2-1; clone_size: .; v_call: TRBV5-1; cdr3_aa: CASSLWSGAGSYNEQFF
j_call: TRBJ2-3; clone_size: .; v_call: TRBV7-9; cdr3_aa: CASSFGLAGGGGDTQYF
j_call: TRBJ1-1; clone_size: .; v_call: TRBV11-1; cdr3_aa: CASSAGRELEAFF
j_call: TRBJ2-7; clone_size: .; v_call: TRBV5-1; cdr3_aa: CASSLSTGSSYEQYF
j_call: TRBJ1-5; clone_size: .; v_call: TRBV5-1; cdr3_aa: CASSLSGDSNQPQHF
j_call: TRBJ2-6; clone_size: .; v_call: TRBV2; cdr3_aa: CASSVTSGRAAGANVLTF
j_call: TRBJ1-6; clone_size: .; v_call: TRBV14; cdr3_aa: CASSQEGDRDLNSPLHF
j_call: TRBJ2-1; clone_size: .; v_call: TRBV9; cdr3_aa: CASSAGIHNEQFF
j_call: TRBJ2-2; clone_size: .; v_call: TRBV6-6; cdr3_aa: CASSSTVTNTGELFF
j_call: TRBJ1-2; clone_size: few; v_call: TRBV6-5; cdr3_aa: CASSYPDRGGYGYTF
j_call: TRBJ1-6; clone_size: .; v_call: TRBV28; cdr3_aa: CASSTLPSPIPLKNSPLHF
j_call: TRBJ2-7; clone_size: .; v_call: TRBV7-2; cdr3_aa: CASSPGGRAYEQYF
j_call: TRBJ1-1; clone_size: .; v_call: TRBV28; cdr3_aa: CASSPSLGTEAFF
j_call: TRBJ1-3; clone_size: .; v_call: TRBV11-2; cdr3_aa: CASSLDFGVRARNTIYF
j_call: TRBJ2-5; clone_size: .; v_call: TRBV9; cdr3_aa: CASSISDQETQYF
j_call: TRBJ2-2; clone_size: .; v_call: TRBV7-7; cdr3_aa: CASSELAGGRTGELFF
j_call: TRBJ2-5; clone_size: .; v_call: TRBV5-1; cdr3_aa: CASSSGGTQETQYF
j_call: TRBJ2-7; clone_size: .; v_call: TRBV11-2; cdr3_aa: CASSLKAGPYEQYF
j_call: TRBJ1-1; clone_size: .; v_call: TRBV9; cdr3_aa: CASSVANGAYTEAFF
j_call: TRBJ1-4; clone_size: .; v_call: TRBV5-1; cdr3_aa: CASSSGPVNEKLFF
j_call: TRBJ1-2; clone_size: .; v_call: TRBV2; cdr3_aa: CASSESRDRGPGYTF